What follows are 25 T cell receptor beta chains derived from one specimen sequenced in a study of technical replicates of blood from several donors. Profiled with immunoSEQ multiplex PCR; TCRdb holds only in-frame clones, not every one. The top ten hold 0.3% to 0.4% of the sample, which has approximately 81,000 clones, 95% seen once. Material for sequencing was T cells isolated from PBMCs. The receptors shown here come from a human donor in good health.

This chain's CDR3 is CASTSGWGYTF. The DNA for the CDR3 is TGTGCCAGCACCTCCGGTTGGGGCTACACCTTC. This sequence joins TRBV11-3 and TRBJ1-2; no clear D gene. In germline, CDR1 is SGHNT, CDR2 YENEEA. This CDR3 comprises 11 residues. V was trimmed by 7 bases and J by 8 bases, leaving 11 bases between them.

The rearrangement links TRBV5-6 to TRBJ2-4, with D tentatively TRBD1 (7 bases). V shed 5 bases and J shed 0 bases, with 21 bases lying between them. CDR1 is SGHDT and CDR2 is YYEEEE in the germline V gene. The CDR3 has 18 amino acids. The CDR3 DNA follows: TGTGCCAGCAGTTTCGACAGGGACTTCCACCTAGCCAAAAACATTCAGTACTTC. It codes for CASSFDRDFHLAKNIQYF.

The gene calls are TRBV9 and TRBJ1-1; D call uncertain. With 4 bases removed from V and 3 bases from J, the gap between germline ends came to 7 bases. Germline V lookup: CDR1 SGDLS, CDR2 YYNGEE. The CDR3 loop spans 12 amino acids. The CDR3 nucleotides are TGTGCCAGCAGCTCCCGGGACACTGAAGCTTTCTTT. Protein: CASSSRDTEAFF.

Here the CDR3 DNA reads TGCAGCGTTTGGGACAACAGTGGCTACACCTTC. As protein: CSVWDNSGYTF. The chain carries TRBV29-1 and TRBJ1-2; TRBD1 is a possible D gene (6 bases). Germline V lookup: CDR1 SQVTM, CDR2 ANQGSEA. The V end was cut by 5 bases, the J end by 7 bases, with 11 bases between. There are 11 residues in the CDR3.

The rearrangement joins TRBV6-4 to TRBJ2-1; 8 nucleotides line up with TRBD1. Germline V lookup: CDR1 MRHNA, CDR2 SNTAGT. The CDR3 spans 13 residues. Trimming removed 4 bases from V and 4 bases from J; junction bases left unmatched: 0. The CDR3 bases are TGTGCCAGCAGTGGGACAGGGTACAATGAGCAGTTCTTC. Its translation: CASSGTGYNEQFF.

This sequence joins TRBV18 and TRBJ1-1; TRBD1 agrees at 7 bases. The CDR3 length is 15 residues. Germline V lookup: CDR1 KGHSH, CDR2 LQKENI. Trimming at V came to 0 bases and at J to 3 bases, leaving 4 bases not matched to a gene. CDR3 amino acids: CASSPPVGGDTEAFF. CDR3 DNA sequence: TGTGCCAGCTCACCACCGGTAGGGGGCGACACTGAAGCTTTCTTT.

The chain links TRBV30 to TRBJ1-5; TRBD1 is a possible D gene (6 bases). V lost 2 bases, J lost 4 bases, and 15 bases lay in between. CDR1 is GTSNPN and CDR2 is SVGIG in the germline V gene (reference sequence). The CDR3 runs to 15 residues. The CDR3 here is CAWSQTSGVNQPQHF. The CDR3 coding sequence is TGTGCCTGGAGTCAGACGTCAGGGGTTAATCAGCCCCAGCATTTT.

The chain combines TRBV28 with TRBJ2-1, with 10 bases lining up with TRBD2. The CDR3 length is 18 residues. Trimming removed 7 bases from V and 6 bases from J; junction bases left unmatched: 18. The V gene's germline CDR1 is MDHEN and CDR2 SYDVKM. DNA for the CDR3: TGTGCCAGCAACCTCCGACAGGGTCTACTAGCGGGGTTCAATGAGCAGTTCTTC. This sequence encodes CASNLRQGLLAGFNEQFF.

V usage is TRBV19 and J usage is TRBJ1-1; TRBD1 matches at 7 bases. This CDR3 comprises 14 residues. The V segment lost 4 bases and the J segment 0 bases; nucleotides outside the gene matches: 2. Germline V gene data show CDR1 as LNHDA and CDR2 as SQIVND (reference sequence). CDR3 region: CASSTTGMNTEAFF. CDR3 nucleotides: TGTGCCAGTAGTACGACAGGGATGAACACTGAAGCTTTCTTT.

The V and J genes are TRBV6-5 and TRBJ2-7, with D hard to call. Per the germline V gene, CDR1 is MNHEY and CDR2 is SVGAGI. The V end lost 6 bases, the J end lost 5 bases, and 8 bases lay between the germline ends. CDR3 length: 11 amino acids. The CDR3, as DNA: TGTGCCAGCAGCTCCCCCCACGAGCAGTACTTC. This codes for CASSSPHEQYF.

In DNA form, the CDR3 reads TGTGCCAGCAGCGACATAAGCGGGAGAGATGAGCAGTTCTTC. Encoded protein: CASSDISGRDEQFF. The rearrangement links TRBV6-5 to TRBJ2-1, with TRBD2 matching over 8 bases. CDR3 length equals 14 residues. J was trimmed by 8 bases and V by 6 bases; bases with no gene match: 9. CDR1 and CDR2 from the germline V gene are MNHEY and SVGAGI.

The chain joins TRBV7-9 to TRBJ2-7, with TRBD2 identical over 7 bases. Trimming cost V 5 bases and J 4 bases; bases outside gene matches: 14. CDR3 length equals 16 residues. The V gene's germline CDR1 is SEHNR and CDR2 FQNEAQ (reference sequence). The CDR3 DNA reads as TGTGCCAGCAGCCTCAGCCAGGGCGGGAGTCCGTACGAGCAGTACTTC. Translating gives CASSLSQGGSPYEQYF.

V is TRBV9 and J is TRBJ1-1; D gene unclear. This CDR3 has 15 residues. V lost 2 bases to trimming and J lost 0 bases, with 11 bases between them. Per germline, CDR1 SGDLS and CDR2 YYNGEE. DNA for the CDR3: TGTGCCAGCAGCGTTGGTTGGCTTATGAACACTGAAGCTTTCTTT. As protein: CASSVGWLMNTEAFF.

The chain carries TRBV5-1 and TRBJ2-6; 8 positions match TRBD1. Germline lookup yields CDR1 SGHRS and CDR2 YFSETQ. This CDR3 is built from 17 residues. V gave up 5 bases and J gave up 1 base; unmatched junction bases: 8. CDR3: CASRRDRRESGANVLTF. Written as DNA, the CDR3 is TGCGCCAGCAGGAGGGACAGGCGAGAGTCTGGGGCCAACGTCCTGACTTTC.

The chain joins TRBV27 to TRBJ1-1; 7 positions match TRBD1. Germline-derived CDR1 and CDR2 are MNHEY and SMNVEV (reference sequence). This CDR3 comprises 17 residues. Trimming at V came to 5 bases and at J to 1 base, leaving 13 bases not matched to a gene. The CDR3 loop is CASSPNPKRTGNTEAFF. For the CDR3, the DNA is TGTGCCAGCAGTCCAAACCCGAAACGGACAGGGAACACTGAAGCTTTCTTT.

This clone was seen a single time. Here the CDR3 reads CATRPGGGTDTQYF. The CDR3, as DNA: TGTGCCACCCGGCCCGGGGGGGGCACAGATACGCAGTATTTT. The genes are TRBV15 and TRBJ2-3; 8 bases agree with TRBD2. The CDR3 runs to 14 residues. Unmatched junction bases numbered 5, after V lost 8 bases and J lost 1 base. The germline CDR1 and CDR2 sequences are LNHNV and YYDKDF (reference sequence).

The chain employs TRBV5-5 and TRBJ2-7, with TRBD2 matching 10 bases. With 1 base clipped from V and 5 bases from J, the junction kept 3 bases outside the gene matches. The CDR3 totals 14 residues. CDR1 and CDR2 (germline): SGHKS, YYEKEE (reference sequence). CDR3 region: CASSLFGTSDEQYF. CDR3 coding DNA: TGTGCCAGCAGCTTGTTCGGGACTAGCGACGAGCAGTACTTC. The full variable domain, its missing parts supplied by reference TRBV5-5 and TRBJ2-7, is DAGVTQSPTHLIKTRGQQVTLRCSPISGHKSVSWYQQVLGQGPQFIFQYYEKEERGRGNFPDRFSARQFPNYSSELNVNALLLGDSALYLCASSLFGTSDEQYFGPGTRLTVT.

CDR3 residues: CASSLLGSYNQPQHF. The CDR3, as DNA: TGTGCCAGCAGTTTGTTGGGGAGTTACAATCAGCCCCAGCATTTT. The chain combines TRBV28 with TRBJ1-5; unclear D gene. This CDR3 is built from 15 residues. The V end lost 3 bases, the J end lost 3 bases, and 12 bases lay between the germline ends. Germline CDR1 is MDHEN and CDR2 is SYDVKM.

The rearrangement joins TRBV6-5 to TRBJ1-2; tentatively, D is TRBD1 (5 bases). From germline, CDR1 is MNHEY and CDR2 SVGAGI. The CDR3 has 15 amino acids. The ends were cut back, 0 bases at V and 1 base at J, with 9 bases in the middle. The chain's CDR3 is CASSYSPGLNYGYTF. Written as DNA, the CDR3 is TGTGCCAGCAGTTACTCCCCAGGGCTTAACTATGGCTACACCTTC.

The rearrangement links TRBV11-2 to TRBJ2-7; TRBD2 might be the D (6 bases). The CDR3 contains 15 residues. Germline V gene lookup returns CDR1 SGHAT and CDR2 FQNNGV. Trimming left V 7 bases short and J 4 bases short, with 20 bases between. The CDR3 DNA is TGTGCCAGCACTCTTGGGACGGGAGCAGCGTACGAGCAGTACTTC. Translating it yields CASTLGTGAAYEQYF.

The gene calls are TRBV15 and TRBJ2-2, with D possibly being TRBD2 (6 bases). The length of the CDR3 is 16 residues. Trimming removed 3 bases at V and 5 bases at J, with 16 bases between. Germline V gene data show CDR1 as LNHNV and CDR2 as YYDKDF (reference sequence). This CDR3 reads CATSRGLVGETGELFF. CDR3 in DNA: TGTGCCACCAGCAGGGGACTTGTGGGGGAAACCGGGGAGCTGTTTTTT.

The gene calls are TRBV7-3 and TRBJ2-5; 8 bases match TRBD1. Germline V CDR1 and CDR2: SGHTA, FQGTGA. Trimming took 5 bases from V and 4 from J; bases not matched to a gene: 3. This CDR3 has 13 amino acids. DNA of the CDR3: TGTGCCAGCAGCAAGGGACAGGCAGAGACCCAGTACTTC. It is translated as CASSKGQAETQYF.

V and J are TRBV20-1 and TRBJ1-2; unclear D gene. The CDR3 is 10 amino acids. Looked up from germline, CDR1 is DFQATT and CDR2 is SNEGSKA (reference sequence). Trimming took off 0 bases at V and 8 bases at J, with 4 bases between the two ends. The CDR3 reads CSARDVGYTF. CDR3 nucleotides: TGCAGTGCTAGAGATGTAGGCTACACCTTC.

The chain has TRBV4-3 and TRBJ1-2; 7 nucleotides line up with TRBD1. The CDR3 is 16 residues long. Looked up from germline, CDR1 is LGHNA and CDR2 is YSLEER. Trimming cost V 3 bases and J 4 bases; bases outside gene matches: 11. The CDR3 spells CASSHEFTQGSYGYTF. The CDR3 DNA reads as TGCGCCAGCAGCCATGAATTCACACAGGGGTCCTATGGCTACACCTTC.

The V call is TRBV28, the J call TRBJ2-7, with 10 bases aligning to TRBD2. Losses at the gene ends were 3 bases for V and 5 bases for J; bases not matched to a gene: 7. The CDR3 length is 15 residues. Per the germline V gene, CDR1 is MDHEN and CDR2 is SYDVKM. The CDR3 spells CASSLDLAGADEQYF. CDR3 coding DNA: TGTGCCAGCAGTTTGGATCTAGCGGGAGCAGACGAGCAGTACTTC.